This passage covers 14 T cell receptor beta chains from one sample sequenced in a study of CD8 T cells in ankylosing spondylitis. Each CDR3 protein gets one entry after TCRdb re-called the 5' RACE reads with MiXCR. The table shows approximately 220,000 distinct CDR3 sequences, with 20% to 30% occurring only once. Sequenced input: blood, either unsorted or a sorted T cell fraction (not recorded which). Receptor source: a male donor with ankylosing spondylitis or in good health (not recorded which).

This clonotype was recorded at least ten times. The chain carries TRBV5-1 and TRBJ1-2; TRBD1 might be the D (6 bases). The CDR3 extends over 16 amino acids. V was cut by 4 bases and J by 0 bases, with 16 bases left in between. Looked up from germline, CDR1 is SGHRS and CDR2 is YFSETQ. CDR3: CASSLQSWTANYGYTF. In DNA form, the CDR3 reads TGCGCCAGCAGCCTACAATCATGGACAGCTAACTATGGCTACACCTTC. Drawing the rest from reference TRBV5-1 and TRBJ1-2, the complete variable domain is KAGVTQTPRYLIKTRGQQVTLSCSPISGHRSVSWYQQTPGQGLQFLFEYFSETQRNKGNFPGRFSGRQFSNSRSEMNVSTLELGDSALYLCASSLQSWTANYGYTFGSGTRLTVV.

This clonotype has only a few counts. The chain uses TRBV29-1 and TRBJ2-1, with 9 bases identical to TRBD2. The CDR3 extends over 13 amino acids. V was clipped by 7 bases and J by 7 bases; unmatched bases: 8. The germline gives CDR1 SQVTM, CDR2 ANQGSEA. In DNA form, the CDR3 reads TGCAGCGCTAGAGCGGGAGGAAGGAATGAGCAGTTCTTC. As protein: CSARAGGRNEQFF.

This chain joins TRBV20-1 and TRBJ2-7, with 10 bases that match TRBD2. There are 13 residues in the CDR3. The germline V gene encodes CDR1 DFQATT and CDR2 SNEGSKA (reference sequence). The junction had 6 bases not matched to a gene; V was cut back by 6 bases and J by 4 bases. CDR3 DNA sequence: TGCAGTGCATCCGGGACTAGCGATTACGAGCAGTACTTC. Translating it yields CSASGTSDYEQYF.

CDR3 amino acids: CASSLAGVYTNTGELFF. DNA for the CDR3: TGCGCCAGCAGCTTGGCGGGGGTCTACACGAACACCGGGGAGCTGTTTTTT. The genes are TRBV5-1 and TRBJ2-2; the D gene is possibly TRBD2 (6 bases). V was pared by 0 bases and J by 0 bases, with 12 bases between. Germline assignment: CDR1 SGHRS and CDR2 YFSETQ. This CDR3 is built from 17 residues.

This chain joins TRBV20-1 and TRBJ1-1; perhaps TRBD1 as D (5 bases). The CDR3 length is 14 residues. Germline loops: CDR1 DFQATT, CDR2 SNEGSKA (reference sequence). V lost 0 bases, J lost 0 bases, and 8 bases lay in between. This chain's CDR3 is CSARERQLNTEAFF. CDR3 DNA sequence: TGCAGTGCTAGAGAAAGACAGTTGAACACTGAAGCTTTCTTT.

This clonotype was picked up a small number of times. The gene calls are TRBV9 and TRBJ2-3, with 12 bases fitting TRBD2. V lost 3 bases to trimming and J lost 2 bases; unmatched junction nucleotides: 7. CDR1 is SGDLS and CDR2 is YYNGEE in the germline V gene. The length of the CDR3 is 17 residues. CDR3 DNA: TGTGCCAGCAGCGGTGGACTAGCGGGGCTGACCACAGATACGCAGTATTTT. Amino acid sequence: CASSGGLAGLTTDTQYF.

A note on this clonotype: The germline gene is not matched at one end of the junction; a read error may be the cause. V is TRBV5-1 and J is TRBJ2-3; maybe TRBD2 (5 bases). This CDR3 is built from 14 residues. Looked up from germline, CDR1 is SGHRS and CDR2 is YFSETQ. CDR3 DNA sequence: TGCGCCAGCAGGTTGGAGGTGAAAACAGATACGCAGTATTTT. Its protein is CASRLEVKTDTQYF.

This clonotype was counted ten times or more. The chain carries TRBV7-2 and TRBJ2-3, with no clear D. CDR1 is SGHTA and CDR2 is FQGNSA in the germline V gene. The CDR3 is 14 amino acids. V was shortened by 5 bases and J by 5 bases, with 14 bases between the two germline ends. The CDR3 loop is CASSLYVVVDTQYF. The CDR3, as DNA: TGTGCCAGCAGCCTCTATGTGGTGGTAGATACGCAGTATTTT.

V and J are TRBV12-3 or TRBV12-4 and TRBJ2-3; 14 nucleotides align to TRBD2. The V segment lost 5 bases and the J segment 6 bases; nucleotides outside the gene matches: 7. This CDR3 is 16 amino acids long. In DNA form, the CDR3 reads TGTGCCAGCAGTGGCGGACTAGCGGGAGGCGCGGATACGCAGTATTTT. Amino acid sequence: CASSGGLAGGADTQYF.

This clonotype was seen at least ten times. The J gene is TRBJ1-4, the V gene TRBV18, with TRBD1 as a possible D gene (5 bases). Germline loops: CDR1 KGHSH, CDR2 LQKENI. The CDR3 runs to 14 residues. V was trimmed by 6 bases and J by 5 bases, leaving 13 bases between them. The CDR3 here is CASSPSGHNEKLFF. In DNA form, the CDR3 reads TGTGCCAGCTCGCCTTCGGGGCACAATGAAAAACTGTTTTTT.

This clonotype occurred many times. V and J are TRBV14 and TRBJ2-5; TRBD2 might be the D (5 bases). V was pared by 1 base and J by 2 bases, with 11 bases between. This CDR3 has 15 residues. CDR1 and CDR2 from the germline V gene are SGHDN and FVKESK. The CDR3 DNA sequence: TGTGCCAGCAGCCAAGTGAGGGCTATTCAAGAGACCCAGTACTTC. This translates into CASSQVRAIQETQYF.

The genes are TRBV9 and TRBJ2-5; D is perhaps TRBD2 (5 bases). This CDR3 has 16 amino acids. The V gene lost 3 bases and the J gene lost 1 base, with 16 bases spanning the gap. Germline CDR1 and CDR2: SGDLS and YYNGEE. The CDR3 nucleotides read TGTGCCAGCAGCGGACACAGCGGCTCCTTCCAAGAGACCCAGTACTTC. This gives the protein CASSGHSGSFQETQYF.

J is TRBJ2-7 and V is TRBV5-6, with 8 bases matching TRBD2. Looked up from germline, CDR1 is SGHDT and CDR2 is YYEEEE. This CDR3 is 15 amino acids long. The junction had 10 bases not matched to a gene; V was cut back by 5 bases and J by 3 bases. The CDR3 region is CASRRAGRGVYEQYF. The CDR3 DNA reads as TGTGCCAGCAGGCGGGCCGGGAGGGGGGTCTACGAGCAGTACTTC.

V and J are TRBV20-1 and TRBJ2-2; D is uncertain. V lost 5 bases and J 6 bases, leaving 13 bases between the germline ends. The CDR3 has 13 amino acids. Per germline, CDR1 DFQATT and CDR2 SNEGSKA (reference sequence). CDR3 sequence reads: CSAGSPPPGELFF. The CDR3 DNA is TGCAGTGCTGGGTCCCCACCACCCGGGGAGCTGTTTTTT.